This TCR beta chain was obtained from a study of human T cells and chemical hapten exposure. Time point reported: patch test 2, 6 weeks after DPC sensitization. Stated treatment: therapeutic diphenylcyclopropenone sensitization with weekly scalp DPC. About this clonotype itself: The antigen is not known.

Overall study findings and caveats: Sensitizing with DPC caused no change in TCRs above 1 in 1000 frequency.

Per the germline V gene, CDR1 is SGHTA and CDR2 is FQGTGA. The V and J ends lost 1 base and 7 bases respectively, with 10 bases between them. The length of the CDR3 is 14 residues. TCRdb ran MiXCR on the RACE reads and lists one entry per CDR3 protein. Of about 350,000 distinct CDR3 sequences detected, about 6% appear once; the ten largest clones hold around 5.8%. The V gene is TRBV7-3, the J gene TRBJ2-2; D gene ambiguous. This receptor was taken from a woman aged 18-29 years with alopecia areata. Some clones in this sample may be carry-over from other donors' samples. Sequenced here: whole blood, sampled in connection with sensitization to the hapten diphenylcyclopropenone (DPC). CDR3 amino acids: CASSLSPYGGELFF. CDR3 bases: TGTGCCAGCAGCTTAAGCCCATACGGCGGGGAGCTGTTTTTT.